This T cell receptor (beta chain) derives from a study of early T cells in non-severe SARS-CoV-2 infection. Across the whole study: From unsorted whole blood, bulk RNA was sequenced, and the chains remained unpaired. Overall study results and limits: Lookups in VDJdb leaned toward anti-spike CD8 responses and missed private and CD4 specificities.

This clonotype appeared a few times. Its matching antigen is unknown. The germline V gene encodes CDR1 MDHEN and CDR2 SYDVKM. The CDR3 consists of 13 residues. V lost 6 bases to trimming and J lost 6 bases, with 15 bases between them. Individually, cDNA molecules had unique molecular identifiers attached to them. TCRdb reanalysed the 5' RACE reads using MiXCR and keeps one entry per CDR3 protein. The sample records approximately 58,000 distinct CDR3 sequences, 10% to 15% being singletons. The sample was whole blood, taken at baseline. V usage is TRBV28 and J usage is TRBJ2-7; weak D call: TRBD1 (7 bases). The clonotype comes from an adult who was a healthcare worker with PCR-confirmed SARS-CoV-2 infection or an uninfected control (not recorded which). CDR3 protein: CASRAGQLTEQYF. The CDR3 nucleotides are TGTGCCAGCAGGGCGGGACAGCTGACCGAGCAGTACTTC. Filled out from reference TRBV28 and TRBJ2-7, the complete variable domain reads DVKVTQSSRYLVKRTGEKVFLECVQDMDHENMFWYRQDPGLGLRLIYFSYDVKMKEKGDIPEGYSVSREKKERFSLILESASTNQTSMYLCASRAGQLTEQYFGPGTRLTVT.